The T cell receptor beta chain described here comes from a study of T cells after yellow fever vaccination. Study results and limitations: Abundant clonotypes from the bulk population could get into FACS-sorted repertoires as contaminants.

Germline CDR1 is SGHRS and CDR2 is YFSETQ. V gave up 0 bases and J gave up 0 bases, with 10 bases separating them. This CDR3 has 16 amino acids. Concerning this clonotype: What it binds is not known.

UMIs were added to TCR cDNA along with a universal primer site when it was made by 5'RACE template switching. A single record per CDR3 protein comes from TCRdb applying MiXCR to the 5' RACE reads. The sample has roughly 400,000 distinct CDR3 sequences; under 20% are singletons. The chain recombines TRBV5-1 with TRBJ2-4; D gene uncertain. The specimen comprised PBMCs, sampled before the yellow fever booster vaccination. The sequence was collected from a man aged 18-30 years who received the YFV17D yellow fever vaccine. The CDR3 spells CASSLEQTLAKNIQYF. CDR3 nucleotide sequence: TGCGCCAGCAGCTTGGAGCAGACCCTAGCCAAAAACATTCAGTACTTC.